This is a list of T cell receptor beta chains from one sample in a study of blood T cell repertoires in COVID-19. Profiled with immunoSEQ multiplex PCR; TCRdb holds only in-frame clones, not every one. The table records about 120,000 clones, over 75% of them present only once. The sequenced sample was peripheral blood. The source is a man in his sixties or seventies with active or convalescent COVID-19. Both conserved end residues are part of each CDR3. The order of the fields is J gene, V gene, D gene, clone size, CDR3 protein. The D gene is left open where the match is weak. Clone size is shown for a subset of rows, as once, few, many or a class of expanded clone.

>TRBJ2-1|TRBV27|.|.
CASSLFSGKGSYNEQFF
>TRBJ1-5|TRBV18|.|.
CASSQTFDPGQPQHF
>TRBJ2-1|TRBV3-1/TRBV3-2|.|once
CASSQDGARPEQFF
>TRBJ1-4|TRBV5-1|TRBD1|few
CASSLQGASNEKLFF
>TRBJ2-1|TRBV5-8|.|.
CASSLPTAIRNEQFF
>TRBJ1-6|TRBV7-6|TRBD1|.
CASSPRTGANSPLHF
>TRBJ1-4|TRBV27|.|.
CASSRTGTTNEKLFF
>TRBJ2-6|TRBV28|TRBD1|.
CASKDRGRSGANVLTF
>TRBJ1-1|TRBV9|TRBD1|.
CASSEGTGANTEAFF
>TRBJ2-3|TRBV14|TRBD1|.
CASSQDTGDSTDTQYF
>TRBJ1-5|TRBV4-2|TRBD1|.
CASSQGGQGEFSSQPQHF
>TRBJ2-3|TRBV21-1|.|.
CASSTMTGVYPDTQYF
>TRBJ2-3|TRBV7-6|TRBD2|.
CASSLEDPTSANGADTQYF
>TRBJ2-1|TRBV19|.|.
CASTRTVDYNEQFF
>TRBJ1-2|TRBV28|.|.
CASSNQEPPFYGYTF
>TRBJ1-2|TRBV28|.|.
CASSFGGGAIYGYTF
>TRBJ2-2|TRBV27|.|once
CASSFLGGTGELFF
>TRBJ2-7|TRBV3-1/TRBV3-2|TRBD1|.
CASRGTVEQYF
>TRBJ2-3|TRBV9|.|once
CASSDDNTDTQYF
>TRBJ1-1|TRBV24-1|.|.
CATSDASGRDTEAFF
>TRBJ2-5|TRBV5-8|TRBD2|.
CASSLRTRVDFQETQYF
>TRBJ2-3|TRBV7-6|.|.
CASSPRQVSDTQYF
>TRBJ1-1|TRBV4-2|TRBD1|.
CASSRDRGKVGTEAFF
>TRBJ2-1|TRBV7-2|.|.
CASSPGTSKLNEQFF
>TRBJ2-5|TRBV5-1|TRBD2|.
CASSLVPSGQETQYF
>TRBJ2-3|TRBV5-1|TRBD2|few
CASSTGLSFGSTDTQYF
>TRBJ1-5|TRBV6-6|TRBD1|.
CASSTTGGHNQPQHF
>TRBJ1-6|TRBV19|TRBD1|.
CASSEGQGKSPLHF
>TRBJ2-2|TRBV11-2|TRBD2|.
CASSFSGGTGELFF
>TRBJ1-1|TRBV24-1|TRBD1|.
CATSDIPGQGANTEAFF